This note documents a single TCR beta chain sequence. The CDR3 is made up of 12 amino acids. Germline CDR1 and CDR2: SNHLY and FYNNEI. The germline V and J ends were trimmed by 5 bases and 5 bases, with 10 bases remaining between them. The data were taken from a study of somatic mutations in cytotoxic T cells in rheumatoid arthritis. Sequencing used immunoSEQ multiplex PCR; TCRdb keeps in-frame clones, though not all of them. The data show some 10,000 clones, roughly 70% seen once. The sequenced sample was CD8+ T cells sorted from blood. This TCR was sampled from a man aged 55 to 70 in good health. J is TRBJ2-7 and V is TRBV2; D gene ambiguous. CDR3: CASSPLRNEQYF. The DNA for the CDR3 is TGTGCCAGCAGTCCTCTTAGGAACGAGCAGTACTTC.